This TCR beta chain was sequenced during a study of shared clonotypes between healthy human individuals (dated by TCRdb to about 2020). For the study in its entirety: The cohort included a few men and a couple of women between 18 and 49 years of age. For each donor, CD4 naive and CD4 memory were each given three plates, CD8 naive was given two plates, and CD8 memory was given one plate. Blood TCR repertoires of roughly five healthy adults were deeply sequenced to estimate repertoire size and the extent of clonotype sharing between individuals. To increase sequencing depth and limit assay-specific biases, different laboratories used diverse techniques to prepare libraries and sequence TCR repertoires. Per donor, leukapheresis produced somewhere between about 0.9 and 9.5 billion PBMCs. What the work shows at the level of the full study, not this receptor alone: Sampling was restricted to blood, and TCR repertoires in tissue are likely to differ from TCR repertoires in blood. Compared with non-shared clonotypes, the clonotypes found in all four sorted-subset donors had higher generation probabilities. Naive subsets generally had larger estimated clonotype richness than memory subsets. Pairwise subsampling led to the expectation that sequencing depth would affect the degree of clonotype sharing among donors. Across several donors, about 4.5% of naive CD4, roughly 3.3% of naive CD8, under 2.5% of memory CD4, and roughly 0.41% of memory CD8 clonotypes were shared. Even with the large sequencing depth, rarefaction of the sorted-subset datasets indicated that sequencing was incomplete. Because the study included a small number of donors, the genetic and exposure-history diversity represented was limited.

The table lists this clone with a count of one. The antigen this receptor binds is unknown. Base qualities are missing; no much larger clone stands one base away. The CDR3 numbers 14 residues from cysteine through phenylalanine. The read is trimmed to its CDR3 DNA, 42 bases read in frame from base 1. CDR1 and CDR2 are read off the germline V gene as SGHRS and YFSETQ. V lost 4 bases and J lost 7 bases, and the count of bases not matched to a germline gene is 6. TCR CDR3 regions were amplified from genomic DNA by multiplex PCR using the deep immunoSEQ assay. Extracted genomic DNA from each cell subset was distributed evenly across all wells of several immunoSEQ 96-well plates, and each plate was treated as a replicate. For sorted subsets, 200 to 250 ng of genomic DNA, equivalent to roughly 33,000 T cell genomes, went into each replicate PCR. Purified libraries were quantified with a Qubit 3.0 fluorometer, sized on a Bioanalyzer 2100, and re-quantified with the KAPA Library Quantification kit. A separate single-read 150-cycle Illumina NextSeq 550 flow cell was used to sequence each immunoSEQ 96-well plate. The authors' analysis ran thus. Because the immunoSEQ output held only junctional sequences and lacked quality scores, the filtering could not match the filtering applied to full-length reads. To assign V/J genes and CDR3, sequences were annotated against IMGT germline references using PyIR, a Python wrapper for IgBLAST v1.9. Reads were removed for weak V/J assignments (E-value above 1e-6), missing CDR3, stop codons, out-of-frame junctions, or ambiguous translated residues. V3J clonotypes were defined as sequences sharing an identical inferred V gene, J gene, and CDR3 amino acid sequence. Percentage overlap between repertoires was calculated by dividing the number of shared unique clonotypes by the size of the smaller repertoire. Three approaches were used to assess repertoire richness: RTK rarefaction, the Chao1 estimator, and Recon v2.1 estimates of unobserved clonotypes. For all TCRbeta clonotypes obtained by the gDNA method from several donors, generation probabilities were computed with OLGA. TCRdb limited this immuneACCESS table to in-frame rearrangements with V and J called. A share of clones is missing; checked studies link under half to unresolved V genes, and the rest is unexplained. V and J calls and clone size are given by that table; D and trimming were obtained from the DNA. The sample records about a million clones, 65% to 75% of which are singletons. Of the sample, approximately 1.5% is held by the ten largest clones.

Healthy HIV-negative adults with no recently reported acute infections or vaccinations were included as donors. Every donor was a Caucasian adult living in Nashville, Tennessee, USA. Magnetic negative selection was used to enrich CD4+ T cells, after which naive cells were positively selected on CD45RA and the negative fraction became the memory subset. Blood was obtained by leukapheresis, after which PBMCs were separated by Ficoll-Histopaque density gradient centrifugation and cryopreserved in liquid nitrogen vapor phase. Purity and quantity of every magnetically sorted T cell population were checked by analytical flow cytometry. Each sorted fraction had its genomic DNA isolated and then quantified by UV absorbance on a Nanodrop 2000c.

The sequencing input was memory CD4+ T cells sorted from blood. This specimen's cell subset or site label, interpreted: CD45RA-negative fraction. The TCR originated in a young man in good health. In this chain, TRBV5-1 is recombined with TRBJ1-3, with 9 bases matching TRBD1. The CDR3 has the sequence CASSPGTGWNTIYF. The DNA sequence follows: TGCGCCAGCAGCCCGGGGACAGGGTGGAACACCATATATTTT.